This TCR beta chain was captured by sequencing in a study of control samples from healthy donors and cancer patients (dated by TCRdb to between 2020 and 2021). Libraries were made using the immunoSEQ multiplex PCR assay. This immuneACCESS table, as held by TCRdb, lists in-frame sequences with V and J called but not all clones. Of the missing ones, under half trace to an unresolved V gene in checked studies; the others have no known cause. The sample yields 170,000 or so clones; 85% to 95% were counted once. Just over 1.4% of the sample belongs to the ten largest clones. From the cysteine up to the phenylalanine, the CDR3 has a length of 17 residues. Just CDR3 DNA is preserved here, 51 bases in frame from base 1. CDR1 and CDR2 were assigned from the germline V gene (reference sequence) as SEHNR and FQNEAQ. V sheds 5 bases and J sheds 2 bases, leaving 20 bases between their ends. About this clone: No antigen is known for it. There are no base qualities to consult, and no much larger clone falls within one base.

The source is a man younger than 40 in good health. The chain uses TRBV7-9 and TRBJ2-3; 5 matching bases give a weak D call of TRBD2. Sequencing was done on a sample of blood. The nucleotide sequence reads TGTGCCAGCAGCCCGAACTTGCGGGCGGGTAACACAGATACGCAGTATTTT. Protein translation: CASSPNLRAGNTDTQYF. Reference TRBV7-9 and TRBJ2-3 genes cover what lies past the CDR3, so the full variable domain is DTGVSQNPRHKITKRGQNVTFRCDPISEHNRLYWYRQTLGQGPEFLTYFQNEAQLEKSRLLSDRFSAERPKGSFSTLEIQRTEQGDSAMYLCASSPNLRAGNTDTQYFGPGTRLTVL.